These 27 T cell receptor beta chains were all obtained from the same sample, sequenced in a study of blood T cell repertoires in COVID-19. The data were produced by immunoSEQ multiplex PCR, yet TCRdb's version contains in-frame clones alone and is incomplete. The table has some 80,000 clones, approximately 91% seen once. The material sequenced was peripheral blood. Receptors originate from a man aged 50 to 60 with COVID-19, enrolled during active disease.

The rearrangement joins TRBV5-8 to TRBJ1-4, with 7 bases lining up with TRBD1. The CDR3 has 18 amino acids. The germline V gene encodes CDR1 SGHTS and CDR2 YDEGEE. V lost 6 bases and J lost 4; bases outside the gene matches: 18. CDR3 residues: CASTLRGQAPSFNEKLFF. DNA of the CDR3: TGTGCCAGCACCCTTAGGGGGCAGGCCCCTTCGTTTAATGAAAAACTGTTTTTT.

This clone was seen just once. The sample carries other DNA sequences with the same CDR3. The CDR3 loop reads CASSPEGQNTEAFF. In DNA form, the CDR3 reads TGTGCCAGCTCACCAGAGGGACAGAACACTGAAGCTTTCTTT. The chain combines TRBV18 with TRBJ1-1; tentative D call: TRBD1 (6 bases). V was shortened by 2 bases and J by 1 base, with 8 bases between the two germline ends. The length of the CDR3 is 14 residues. Germline CDR1 KGHSH, CDR2 LQKENI.

The chain uses TRBV20-1 and TRBJ2-7, with D perhaps TRBD1 (6 bases). Germline-derived CDR1 and CDR2 are DFQATT and SNEGSKA (reference sequence). V was cut by 4 bases and J by 4 bases, with 8 bases left in between. CDR3 length equals 11 residues. CDR3 amino acids: CSAKGDYEQYF. CDR3 nucleotides: TGCAGTGCTAAGGGGGATTACGAGCAGTACTTC.

The chain couples TRBV28 to TRBJ2-7, with unresolved D. Germline values: CDR1 MDHEN, CDR2 SYDVKM. The V and J ends lost 7 bases and 2 bases respectively, with 9 bases between them. There are 12 residues in the CDR3. The CDR3 DNA follows: TGTGCCAGCACCGCGGCGCCCTACGAGCAGTACTTC. Encoded protein: CASTAAPYEQYF.

The chain employs TRBV19 and TRBJ1-1; a weak D match, TRBD1 (5 bases). Germline CDR1 LNHDA, CDR2 SQIVND (reference sequence). The CDR3 runs 17 residues. The V and J ends lost 8 bases and 1 base respectively, with 23 bases between them. DNA for the CDR3: TGTGCCAGTTCGCCCCTGGCTGGGGCCGGATCGAACACTGAAGCTTTCTTT. It yields the protein CASSPLAGAGSNTEAFF.

The gene calls are TRBV5-1 and TRBJ2-7; D remains ambiguous. Trimming stripped 2 bases from V and 2 bases from J, with 11 bases between. Germline CDR1 reads SGHRS; CDR2 reads YFSETQ. The CDR3 consists of 14 residues. The CDR3 nucleotides are TGCGCCAGCAGCTTTGAAAACAGACCCTACGAGCAGTACGTC. Protein sequence: CASSFENRPYEQYV.

This clone has a handful of counts. V usage is TRBV7-2 and J usage is TRBJ1-6; D may be TRBD1 (5 bases). V gave up 7 bases and J gave up 12 bases, with 22 bases separating them. This CDR3 has 15 amino acids. The germline V gene has CDR1 SGHTA and CDR2 FQGNSA. The CDR3 here is CASTTGGGAFGPLHF. Written as DNA, the CDR3 is TGTGCCAGCACTACCGGGGGAGGGGCTTTTGGACCCCTCCACTTT.

The V and J genes are TRBV27 and TRBJ1-1; a weak D match, TRBD1 (5 bases). This CDR3 is 12 amino acids long. Trimming cost V 8 bases and J 5 bases, with 12 bases left between them. The V gene's germline CDR1 is MNHEY and CDR2 SMNVEV (reference sequence). CDR3 DNA sequence: TGTGCCAGCGGACGGGGGGGGACTGAAGCTTTCTTT. Its protein product is CASGRGGTEAFF.

V is TRBV10-1 and J is TRBJ2-2, with D possibly being TRBD1 (6 bases). The V end lost 8 bases, the J end lost 3 bases, and 13 bases lay between the germline ends. The germline V gene encodes CDR1 WNHNN and CDR2 SYGVQD (reference sequence). This CDR3 has 14 residues. This chain's CDR3 is CASGGGLDTGELFF. The DNA for the CDR3 is TGCGCCAGCGGTGGGGGCCTGGACACCGGGGAGCTGTTTTTT.

This clone has only one observation. The chain links TRBV6-5 to TRBJ2-3; D perhaps matches TRBD2 (7 bases). The length of the CDR3 is 13 residues. Trimming stripped 6 bases from V and 6 bases from J, with 13 bases between. The germline V gene encodes CDR1 MNHEY and CDR2 SVGAGI. The CDR3: CASSTGGRDTQYF. The CDR3 DNA reads TGTGCCAGCAGCACCGGGGGGCGGGATACGCAGTATTTT.

This chain joins TRBV13 and TRBJ2-2; TRBD2 matches at 10 bases. Per the germline V gene, CDR1 is PRHDT and CDR2 is FYEKMQ (reference sequence). Trimming at V came to 3 bases and at J to 4 bases, leaving 8 bases not matched to a gene. The CDR3 spans 17 residues. The CDR3 DNA follows: TGTGCCAGCAGCTTTAGTAGCGGGAGGATCCCCACCGGGGAGCTGTTTTTT. Translation gives CASSFSSGRIPTGELFF. Drawing the rest from reference TRBV13 and TRBJ2-2, the complete variable domain is AAGVIQSPRHLIKEKRETATLKCYPIPRHDTVYWYQQGPGQDPQFLISFYEKMQSDKGSIPDRFSAQQFSDYHSELNMSSLELGDSALYFCASSFSSGRIPTGELFFGEGSRLTVL.

V gene TRBV7-6 combines with J gene TRBJ2-6; the match to TRBD1 covers 8 bases. The CDR3 spans 17 residues. Germline CDR1 and CDR2: SGHVS and FNYEAQ. Germline trimming cut 5 bases from V and 0 bases from J; bases unmatched to any gene: 6. CDR3 coding DNA: TGTGCCAGCAGCAGCAGGGGGCTGAGCTCTGGGGCCAACGTCCTGACTTTC. It is translated as CASSSRGLSSGANVLTF.

The chain recombines TRBV7-2 with TRBJ1-2; D is perhaps TRBD1 (5 bases). CDR1 is SGHTA and CDR2 is FQGNSA in the germline V gene. This CDR3 has 16 amino acids. V was cut by 4 bases and J by 2 bases, with 17 bases left in between. This chain's CDR3 is CASSSLTMGGNYGYTF. The CDR3, as DNA: TGTGCCAGCAGCTCACTTACAATGGGGGGGAACTATGGCTACACCTTC.

The J gene is TRBJ2-7, the V gene TRBV7-9; D is possibly TRBD2 (5 bases). CDR1 is SEHNR and CDR2 is FQNEAQ in the germline V gene (reference sequence). The CDR3 loop spans 13 amino acids. Trimming took 3 bases from V and 2 from J, leaving 8 bases between them. CDR3 sequence (DNA): TGTGCCAGCAGCTTCCCGGGGACCTACGAGCAGTACTTC. Its translation is CASSFPGTYEQYF.

J is TRBJ2-5 and V is TRBV3-1 (or the pseudogene TRBV3-2); possibly TRBD2 for D (6 bases). Trimming pared 4 bases from V and 3 bases from J, leaving 9 bases between. This CDR3 region has 13 residues. Germline V CDR1 and CDR2: LGHDT, YNNKEL (reference sequence). This chain's CDR3 is CASSPSVKETQYF. The CDR3 DNA reads as TGTGCCAGCAGCCCTAGCGTAAAAGAGACCCAGTACTTC.

The chain links TRBV3-1 (or the pseudogene TRBV3-2) to TRBJ1-4; D perhaps matches TRBD1 (5 bases). V was cut by 4 bases and J by 8 bases, with 14 bases left in between. Germline loops: CDR1 LGHDT, CDR2 YNNKEL (reference sequence). CDR3 length: 14 amino acids. The CDR3 bases are TGTGCCAGCAGCCCAGGGTTTTGGGGCGAAAAACTGTTTTTT. As protein: CASSPGFWGEKLFF.

The V and J genes are TRBV6-5 and TRBJ2-3; 10 nucleotides agree with TRBD2. Germline assignment: CDR1 MNHEY and CDR2 SVGAGI. This CDR3 comprises 14 residues. Germline trimming cut 6 bases from V and 6 bases from J; bases unmatched to any gene: 6. The CDR3, as DNA: TGTGCCAGCAGCCGGACTAGCGGTCTCGATACGCAGTATTTT. This encodes CASSRTSGLDTQYF.

The chain employs TRBV19 and TRBJ2-2, with 7 nucleotides matching TRBD1. Germline trimming cut 3 bases from V and 4 bases from J; bases unmatched to any gene: 2. The CDR3 consists of 14 residues. The germline V gene has CDR1 LNHDA and CDR2 SQIVND (reference sequence). The CDR3 protein is CASSMAGGTGELFF. The CDR3 DNA is TGTGCCAGTAGTATGGCAGGGGGCACCGGGGAGCTGTTTTTT.

The chain is built from TRBV24-1 and TRBJ1-6; D unclear. The CDR3 sequence is 14 residues long. Trimming stripped 3 bases from V and 10 bases from J, with 12 bases between. Per germline, CDR1 KGHDR and CDR2 SFDVKD. For the CDR3, the DNA is TGTGCCACCAGTGATGGAGGGTATGGGTCACCCCTCCACTTT. This sequence encodes CATSDGGYGSPLHF.

This clone was observed a single time. The chain employs TRBV6-5 and TRBJ2-7; 7 nucleotides align to TRBD1. V was clipped by 4 bases and J by 3 bases; unmatched bases: 9. Germline values: CDR1 MNHEY, CDR2 SVGAGI. CDR3 length: 15 residues. CDR3 bases: TGTGCCAGCAGTTGGGATGTAGCAGGGGGCTACGAGCAGTACGTC. Its protein product is CASSWDVAGGYEQYV.

The CDR3 sequence is CASSFRIFERERQDTQYF. The CDR3 DNA reads as TGCGCCAGCAGCTTCAGGATCTTCGAGCGGGAGCGTCAAGATACGCAGTATTTT. The chain carries TRBV5-1 and TRBJ2-3; 8 bases line up with TRBD2. This CDR3 has 18 residues. The germline V gene has CDR1 SGHRS and CDR2 YFSETQ. Losses at the gene ends were 2 bases for V and 5 bases for J; bases not matched to a gene: 16.

The chain carries TRBV11-2 and TRBJ2-2; TRBD1 matches 7 bases. CDR1 and CDR2 from the germline V gene are SGHAT and FQNNGV. Losses at the gene ends were 4 bases for V and 8 bases for J; bases not matched to a gene: 10. The CDR3 covers 15 residues. The CDR3 protein is CASSSNRGFWGELFF. CDR3 in DNA: TGTGCCAGCAGCTCGAACAGGGGATTTTGGGGGGAGCTGTTTTTT.

The V gene is TRBV27, the J gene TRBJ2-2; 13 bases align to TRBD2. Germline values: CDR1 MNHEY, CDR2 SMNVEV (reference sequence). There are 19 residues in the CDR3. The ends lost 1 base at V and 6 bases at J; junction bases unmatched: 11. CDR3 amino acids: CASSLFPGTSGIVSGELFF. CDR3 sequence (DNA): TGTGCCAGCAGTTTATTTCCCGGGACTAGCGGGATTGTATCCGGGGAGCTGTTTTTT.

The rearrangement links TRBV7-9 to TRBJ1-4; 8 bases agree with TRBD1. The germline gives CDR1 SEHNR, CDR2 FQNEAQ (reference sequence). There are 14 residues in the CDR3. The trim removed 5 bases at V and 8 bases at J, leaving 7 bases unmatched. CDR3 coding DNA: TGTGCCAGCAGCAACGACAGGGGTAGGGAAAAACTGTTTTTT. Translating it yields CASSNDRGREKLFF.

This clone was recorded only once. The rearrangement joins TRBV9 to TRBJ1-2; 8 bases are a match to TRBD1. The trim removed 3 bases at V and 7 bases at J, leaving 11 bases unmatched. The CDR3 extends over 15 amino acids. Germline CDR1 is SGDLS and CDR2 is YYNGEE. CDR3 nucleotide sequence: TGTGCCAGCAGCGCCAGGACAGGGTTACTTCGTGGCTACACCTTC. Amino acid sequence: CASSARTGLLRGYTF.

This chain links TRBV4-1 with TRBJ1-5, with D possibly TRBD1 on 6 matching bases. This CDR3 is built from 14 residues. Germline assignment: CDR1 MGHRA and CDR2 YSYEKL. The V end was cut by 4 bases, the J end by 6 bases, with 13 bases between. The CDR3 region is CASSPWTDAQPQHF. CDR3 in DNA: TGCGCCAGCAGCCCTTGGACAGATGCTCAGCCCCAGCATTTT.

J is TRBJ1-2 and V is TRBV28; 9 bases match TRBD1. Germline V gene lookup returns CDR1 MDHEN and CDR2 SYDVKM. The CDR3 is made up of 14 amino acids. Trimming removed 6 bases from V and 5 bases from J; junction bases left unmatched: 7. CDR3: CASRTTGGAYGYTF. In DNA form, the CDR3 reads TGTGCCAGCAGAACGACAGGGGGAGCGTATGGCTACACCTTC.